Shown below are 5 T cell receptor beta chains from a single sample sequenced in a study of cytomegalovirus exposure and HLA in healthy donors. 60 Vbeta and 13 Jbeta primers were used in PCR. Measured with immunoSEQ multiplex PCR; TCRdb has only the in-frame clones, and not every one. The sample has a few hundred thousand clones, about 86% seen once. The material sequenced was PBMCs. These receptors were taken from a woman aged 60-75 years in good health and CMV-seropositive.

The J gene is TRBJ1-2, the V gene TRBV19, with a tentative D call TRBD1 (5 bases). Trimming removed 6 bases from V and 5 bases from J, with 25 bases in between. Germline V lookup: CDR1 LNHDA, CDR2 SQIVND (reference sequence). The CDR3 extends over 17 amino acids. CDR3 DNA: TGTGCCAGTAGCTTGCGGGAGGAATCGGGGCCGGTATATGGCTACACCTTC. Translating gives CASSLREESGPVYGYTF.

The chain links TRBV29-1 to TRBJ1-1, with 8 bases aligning to TRBD1. This CDR3 is built from 12 residues. Unmatched junction bases numbered 8, after V lost 4 bases and J lost 10 bases. CDR1 is SQVTM and CDR2 is ANQGSEA in the germline V gene. DNA for the CDR3: TGCAGCGTTGTGGGACAGGCCATCGGAGCTTTCTTT. Amino acids: CSVVGQAIGAFF. The complete variable domain, with remaining parts taken from reference TRBV29-1 and TRBJ1-1, reads SAVISQKPSRDICQRGTSLTIQCQVDSQVTMMFWYRQQPGQSLTLIATANQGSEATYESGFVIDKFPISRPNLTFSTLTVSNMSPEDSSIYLCSVVGQAIGAFFGQGTRLTVV.

This chain links TRBV7-9 with TRBJ1-1; a weak D match, TRBD1 (6 bases). Between the trimmed V and J ends, which lost 1 base and 6 bases, there was a span of 15 bases. The CDR3 consists of 15 residues. The germline V gene has CDR1 SEHNR and CDR2 FQNEAQ (reference sequence). The CDR3 protein is CASSLVGGGTAEAFF. The CDR3 DNA is TGTGCCAGCAGCTTAGTCGGGGGGGGCACCGCTGAAGCTTTCTTT.

CDR3 loop: CASSDPTGPSGANVLTF. The CDR3 DNA is TGTGCCAGCAGCGACCCGACAGGGCCCTCTGGGGCCAACGTCCTGACTTTC. This rearrangement joins TRBV7-6 to TRBJ2-6; TRBD1 agrees at 7 bases. Germline CDR1 SGHVS, CDR2 FNYEAQ. The V and J ends lost 5 bases and 0 bases, in that order; junction bases with no gene match: 7. The CDR3 runs 17 residues. Complete variable domain (other parts from reference TRBV7-6 and TRBJ2-6): GAGVSQSPRYKVTKRGQDVALRCDPISGHVSLYWYRQALGQGPEFLTYFNYEAQQDKSGLPNDRFSAERPEGSISTLTIQRTEQRDSAMYRCASSDPTGPSGANVLTFGAGSRLTVL.

V gene TRBV18 combines with J gene TRBJ2-5; the D gene is possibly TRBD1 (6 bases). The CDR3 has 13 residues. V was pared by 6 bases and J by 7 bases, with 15 bases between. Per germline, CDR1 KGHSH and CDR2 LQKENI. The CDR3 reads CASSRDIEGTQYF. In DNA form, the CDR3 reads TGTGCCAGCTCCCGGGACATCGAAGGGACCCAGTACTTC.